The 11 T cell receptor beta chains below were found in one sample sequenced in a study of blood T cells in healthy people across ages. For the second PCR, which ran for about 6 to 11 cycles, a sample-barcoded 5' primer and a J-beta primer mix were used. TCRdb processed the 5' RACE reads anew with MiXCR; each CDR3 protein has one entry. The table shows around 870,000 distinct CDR3 sequences, with more than 25% occurring only once. The specimen sequenced was blood. These receptors all stem from a woman older than 75 in good health.

This clonotype came up a few times. The chain combines TRBV4-1 with TRBJ2-5; possibly TRBD1 or TRBD2 for D (5 bases each). The DNA end favors TRBJ2-7, so the J call may be wrong. Germline V lookup: CDR1 MGHRA, CDR2 YSYEKL. CDR3 length: 15 residues. CDR3 nucleotides: TGCGCCAGCAGCCAGGGGACCGCAGTTCTGAGCGAGCAGTACTTC. It yields the protein CASSQGTAVLSEQYF.

This clonotype was counted a few times. The chain uses TRBV20-1 and TRBJ1-1; no reliable D call. The V gene lost 4 bases and the J gene lost 6 bases, with 15 bases spanning the gap. CDR1 is DFQATT, CDR2 SNEGSKA, per germline (reference sequence). This CDR3 has 13 amino acids. The CDR3 region has the DNA TGCAGTGCTATCGACCCTGGGAAGGCTGAAGCTTTCTTT. Protein product: CSAIDPGKAEAFF.

This clonotype was observed at least ten times. The chain has TRBV7-2 and TRBJ2-1, with 14 bases matching TRBD2. The ends lost 5 bases at V and 7 bases at J; junction bases unmatched: 4. This CDR3 has 15 residues. Germline V gene sequence: CDR1 SGHTA, CDR2 FQGNSA. The CDR3 region is CASSDRTSGGNEQFF. CDR3 DNA: TGTGCCAGCAGCGACCGGACTAGCGGGGGGAATGAGCAGTTCTTC. The full variable domain, in which reference TRBV7-2 and TRBJ2-1 provide the parts outside the CDR3, is GAGVSQSPSNKVTEKGKDVELRCDPISGHTALYWYRQSLGQGLEFLIYFQGNSAPDKSGLPSDRFSAERTGGSVSTLTIQRTQQEDSAVYLCASSDRTSGGNEQFFGPGTRLTVL.

This clonotype was seen a handful of times. The rearrangement joins TRBV12-3 or TRBV12-4 to TRBJ2-3; no firm D call. The CDR3 consists of 12 residues. V lost 8 bases to trimming and J lost 5 bases, with 11 bases between them. In nucleotides, the CDR3 is TGTGCCAGCGGAGAGAGAGAAGATACGCAGTATTTT. This sequence encodes CASGEREDTQYF.

As for this clonotype: A single base separates this from a much larger clone, so it may be a read error. The rearrangement links TRBV7-6 to TRBJ2-7; D tentatively reads TRBD1 or TRBD2 (5 bases each). The CDR3 extends over 14 amino acids. Germline CDR1 is SGHVS and CDR2 is FNYEAQ. The V end lost 5 bases, the J end lost 10 bases, and 21 bases lay between the germline ends. The CDR3 here is CASSQGVAKNVQYF. CDR3 DNA sequence: TGTGCCAGCAGCCAAGGGGTAGCGAAAAACGTTCAGTACTTC. The variable domain in full, completed from reference TRBV7-6 and TRBJ2-7, reads GAGVSQSPRYKVTKRGQDVALRCDPISGHVSLYWYRQALGQGPEFLTYFNYEAQQDKSGLPNDRFSAERPEGSISTLTIQRTEQRDSAMYRCASSQGVAKNVQYFGPGTRLTVT.

In this sample, this clonotype turned up a few times. CDR3 DNA sequence: TGTGCCAGCATCAGGACAGGGGGCGAGGGCTACACCTTC. Translated: CASIRTGGEGYTF. The chain uses TRBV6-6 and TRBJ1-2; 11 bases align to TRBD1. There are 13 residues in the CDR3. Trimming cost V 7 bases and J 8 bases; bases outside gene matches: 6. Germline-derived CDR1 and CDR2 are MNHNY and SVGAGI (reference sequence).

There are many counts of this clonotype. The J gene is TRBJ2-5, the V gene TRBV7-2; TRBD1 is a possible D gene (6 bases). Germline-derived CDR1 and CDR2 are SGHTA and FQGNSA. The V gene lost 3 bases and the J gene lost 1 base, with 9 bases spanning the gap. The CDR3 is 14 amino acids. For the CDR3, the DNA is TGTGCCAGCAGCTTTAACAGGGCCCAAGAGACCCAGTACTTC. Its translation is CASSFNRAQETQYF. The entire variable domain, with the rest obtained from reference TRBV7-2 and TRBJ2-5, is as follows: GAGVSQSPSNKVTEKGKDVELRCDPISGHTALYWYRQSLGQGLEFLIYFQGNSAPDKSGLPSDRFSAERTGGSVSTLTIQRTQQEDSAVYLCASSFNRAQETQYFGPGTRLLVL.

This chain joins TRBV7-8 and TRBJ2-3, with 13 bases fitting TRBD2. The CDR3 consists of 21 residues. The V and J ends lost 4 bases and 0 bases, in that order; junction bases with no gene match: 16. Per the germline V gene, CDR1 is SGHVS and CDR2 is FQNEAQ. Written as DNA, the CDR3 is TGTGCCAGCAGCTCCCTTTGGAGAAGACTAGCGGGGGGCTCTAGCACAGATACGCAGTATTTT. It yields the protein CASSSLWRRLAGGSSTDTQYF.

This rearrangement joins TRBV29-1 to TRBJ2-3; TRBD2 aligns across 10 bases. This CDR3 region has 14 residues. The germline V gene has CDR1 SQVTM and CDR2 ANQGSEA. With V trimmed by 6 bases and J by 3 bases, 6 bases remained unmatched. The CDR3 is CSVQLAGPTDTQYF. The CDR3 DNA reads as TGCAGCGTCCAACTAGCGGGACCGACAGATACGCAGTATTTT.

The genes are TRBV21-1 and TRBJ1-5; the table's D call, TRBD1, was not checked against the DNA. TRBV21-1 is shown as a pseudogene. The CDR3 extends over 14 amino acids. The CDR3 loop is CASSKHPRGQPQHF. CDR3 sequence (DNA): TGTGCCAGCAGCAAACACCCCAGGGGTCAGCCCCAGCATTTT.

This clonotype was found a few times. V is TRBV27 and J is TRBJ1-2, with D maybe TRBD1 (6 bases). The germline CDR1 and CDR2 sequences are MNHEY and SMNVEV (reference sequence). V was pared by 4 bases and J by 0 bases, with 15 bases between. The CDR3 is 16 residues long. For the CDR3, the DNA is TGTGCCAGCAGTTCACGCACCGGGACACCTAACTATGGCTACACCTTC. Encoded protein: CASSSRTGTPNYGYTF.